The 27 T cell receptor beta chains below all came from one sample that was sequenced in a study of cytomegalovirus exposure and HLA in healthy donors. PCR involved 60 Vbeta and 13 Jbeta primers. Data came from immunoSEQ multiplex PCR; TCRdb stores just in-frame clones and leaves some out. The sample records 250,000 to 350,000 clones, 75% to 90% being singletons. Input material: PBMCs. These receptor sequences come from a man between 35 and 55 years old in good health and CMV-seropositive.

This clone was seen only once. The chain has TRBV2 and TRBJ1-3; D gene unclear. CDR1 is SNHLY, CDR2 FYNNEI, per germline. The CDR3 has 14 residues. The V end was cut by 5 bases, the J end by 8 bases, with 16 bases between. The CDR3 sequence: CASSPTPIQDTIYF. The CDR3 DNA sequence: TGTGCCAGCAGTCCGACACCTATTCAAGACACCATATATTTT.

This clone appeared a single time. V and J are TRBV28 and TRBJ1-2; D call uncertain. The CDR3 covers 13 residues. V dropped 2 bases and J dropped 1 base, with 5 bases sitting between them. Germline V gene data show CDR1 as MDHEN and CDR2 as SYDVKM. CDR3 coding DNA: TGTGCCAGCAGTTTACAGAATAACTATGGCTACACCTTC. Residues: CASSLQNNYGYTF.

The chain links TRBV7-9 to TRBJ2-3; 9 positions agree with TRBD2. V gave up 3 bases and J gave up 4 bases; unmatched junction bases: 5. The CDR3 spans 15 residues. Germline V gives CDR1 SEHNR, CDR2 FQNEAQ (reference sequence). The CDR3 protein is CASSLELAGADTQYF. In nucleotides, the CDR3 is TGTGCCAGCAGCTTGGAACTAGCGGGCGCAGATACGCAGTATTTT.

This clone has just one count. The chain recombines TRBV5-1 with TRBJ1-5; D is undetermined. This CDR3 comprises 15 residues. V gave up 0 bases and J gave up 3 bases, with 10 bases separating them. Germline V gene lookup returns CDR1 SGHRS and CDR2 YFSETQ. The CDR3 is CASSLGGVDNQPQHF. The CDR3 region has the DNA TGCGCCAGCAGCTTGGGAGGTGTGGACAATCAGCCCCAGCATTTT.

A few counts support this clone. The chain has TRBV18 and TRBJ1-2, with 9 bases aligning to TRBD1. CDR1 is KGHSH, CDR2 LQKENI, per germline. This CDR3 comprises 14 residues. V lost 3 bases to trimming and J lost 4 bases; unmatched junction nucleotides: 3. The CDR3 bases are TGTGCCAGCTCACCGGGGACAGGGAGCTATGGCTACACCTTC. Residues: CASSPGTGSYGYTF.

This chain links TRBV29-1 with TRBJ2-5; 8 positions agree with TRBD2. TRBJ2-7 matches the DNA end more closely, so the J call is doubtful. This CDR3 spans 14 amino acids. The germline gives CDR1 SQVTM, CDR2 ANQGSEA. CDR3 amino acids: CSVEIGRESYEQYF. The CDR3 DNA reads as TGCAGCGTTGAAATCGGGAGGGAATCCTACGAGCAGTACTTC.

The chain links TRBV28 to TRBJ2-7; TRBD1 matches 8 bases. The J segment lost 2 bases and the V segment lost 8 bases, leaving 20 bases of the junction unmatched. The CDR3 extends over 18 amino acids. Germline V lookup: CDR1 MDHEN, CDR2 SYDVKM. CDR3 coding DNA: TGTGCCAGCTCGGCTCTCCTCCTCAGGACAGGGAAAGCCTACGAGCAGTACTTC. It is translated as CASSALLLRTGKAYEQYF.

This chain connects TRBV28 to TRBJ2-1; 9 bases line up with TRBD2. This CDR3 has 16 amino acids. V trimming: 5 bases; J trimming: 5 bases; junction bases outside the gene matches: 10. Germline V gives CDR1 MDHEN, CDR2 SYDVKM. CDR3 coding DNA: TGTGCCAGCAGTAGCCCCCTAGCGGGGTTAAACAATGAGCAGTTCTTC. It yields the protein CASSSPLAGLNNEQFF.

The chain is built from TRBV2 and TRBJ1-3; 10 bases agree with TRBD1. The V gene's germline CDR1 is SNHLY and CDR2 FYNNEI. The J segment lost 4 bases and the V segment lost 3 bases, leaving 3 bases of the junction unmatched. The CDR3 has 15 amino acids. The DNA of the CDR3 is TGTGCCAGCAGTGAGGGGACAGGGGACGGAAACACCATATATTTT. Its protein product is CASSEGTGDGNTIYF.

The chain combines TRBV28 with TRBJ1-5; D gene ambiguous. With 2 bases removed from V and 9 bases from J, the gap between germline ends came to 11 bases. The CDR3 contains 13 residues. Germline V lookup: CDR1 MDHEN, CDR2 SYDVKM. CDR3 sequence reads: CASSLTGLGPQHF. As DNA, the CDR3 is TGTGCCAGCAGTTTAACGGGGTTAGGGCCCCAGCATTTT.

V and J are TRBV5-1 and TRBJ2-7; D unclear. The V gene's germline CDR1 is SGHRS and CDR2 YFSETQ. V shed 0 bases and J shed 2 bases, with 9 bases lying between them. This CDR3 is built from 14 residues. The CDR3, as DNA: TGCGCCAGCAGCTTGGGGCGGCGAACCTACGAGCAGTACTTC. Protein sequence: CASSLGRRTYEQYF.

The gene calls are TRBV19 and TRBJ1-1; no clear D gene. Trimming shortened V by 3 bases and J by 4 bases, and 9 bases separated the two germline ends. Germline CDR1 is LNHDA and CDR2 is SQIVND (reference sequence). This CDR3 comprises 13 residues. DNA for the CDR3: TGTGCCAGTAGTATGACTGGGAGCACTGAAGCTTTCTTT. Its translation is CASSMTGSTEAFF.

The CDR3 DNA follows: TGCGCCAGCAGTGAGCAGCCTAGCGGGCCCGCCAATGAGCAGTTCTTC. As protein: CASSEQPSGPANEQFF. V usage is TRBV10-2 and J usage is TRBJ2-1; the match to TRBD2 covers 8 bases. Germline V CDR1 and CDR2: WSHSY, SAAADI. J lost 6 bases, V lost 2 bases, and 9 bases had no gene match. The CDR3 loop spans 16 amino acids.

The V call is TRBV5-4, the J call TRBJ2-3; D perhaps matches TRBD1 (6 bases). The CDR3 is made up of 15 amino acids. Per germline, CDR1 SGHNT and CDR2 YYREEE (reference sequence). V shed 0 bases and J shed 3 bases, with 11 bases lying between them. The CDR3 DNA follows: TGTGCCAGCAGCTTGGTTGCAGGGGCTACAGATACGCAGTATTTT. This sequence encodes CASSLVAGATDTQYF.

The rearrangement links TRBV7-9 to TRBJ1-3; D is unclear. V lost 5 bases and J lost 3, with 17 bases in between. CDR3 length: 16 amino acids. The germline V gene has CDR1 SEHNR and CDR2 FQNEAQ (reference sequence). This chain's CDR3 is CASSPGEAALGNTIYF. CDR3 DNA sequence: TGTGCCAGCAGCCCCGGGGAGGCAGCTCTTGGAAACACCATATATTTT.

V gene TRBV5-4 combines with J gene TRBJ2-3; tentative D call: TRBD2 (6 bases). This CDR3 has 15 amino acids. Germline CDR1 and CDR2: SGHNT and YYREEE (reference sequence). Trimming cost V 0 bases and J 3 bases, with 11 bases left between them. DNA of the CDR3: TGTGCCAGCAGCTTGGACGGGGGAGTGACAGATACGCAGTATTTT. It translates to CASSLDGGVTDTQYF.

This clone was observed a handful of times. The rearrangement joins TRBV6-1 to TRBJ1-1, with D perhaps TRBD1 (5 bases). Trimming removed 7 bases at V and 4 bases at J, with 13 bases between. This CDR3 has 13 amino acids. Germline values: CDR1 MNHNS, CDR2 SASEGT. The CDR3 spells CASTREVRTEAFF. DNA for the CDR3: TGTGCCAGCACCAGGGAGGTTCGCACTGAAGCTTTCTTT.

The rearrangement uses TRBV28 and TRBJ2-3; 7 positions agree with TRBD1. Germline CDR1 MDHEN, CDR2 SYDVKM. The CDR3 has 13 amino acids. J lost 2 bases, V lost 6 bases, and 2 bases had no gene match. This CDR3 is CASSDRVTDTQYF. As DNA, the CDR3 is TGTGCCAGCAGCGACAGGGTCACAGATACGCAGTATTTT.

This clone has more than one count but fewer than ten. This rearrangement joins TRBV5-4 to TRBJ2-7; TRBD2 is a possible D gene (6 bases). Germline CDR1 SGHNT, CDR2 YYREEE (reference sequence). With 6 bases removed from V and 4 bases from J, the gap between germline ends came to 14 bases. CDR3 size: 13 residues. CDR3 sequence reads: CASTLVGGYEQYF. The CDR3 DNA follows: TGTGCCAGCACCCTGGTGGGGGGATACGAGCAGTACTTC.

The V call is TRBV9, the J call TRBJ2-1, with 13 bases identical to TRBD2. Trimming cost V 3 bases and J 7 bases; bases outside gene matches: 10. The CDR3 is made up of 17 amino acids. The V gene's germline CDR1 is SGDLS and CDR2 YYNGEE. The CDR3, as DNA: TGTGCCAGCAGCGACCGGACTAGCGGGAGAGGTTTGAATGAGCAGTTCTTC. Translation: CASSDRTSGRGLNEQFF.

This chain links TRBV7-9 with TRBJ2-5, with unresolved D. The CDR3 extends over 14 amino acids. Germline CDR1 SEHNR, CDR2 FQNEAQ (reference sequence). V was trimmed by 6 bases and J by 2 bases, leaving 13 bases between them. CDR3 sequence reads: CASSPFDKQETQYF. In DNA, the CDR3 is TGTGCCAGCAGTCCTTTTGACAAGCAAGAGACCCAGTACTTC.

The chain couples TRBV7-3 to TRBJ2-7; 14 positions agree with TRBD2. This CDR3 is 15 amino acids long. The junction had 8 bases not matched to a gene; V was cut back by 6 bases and J by 7 bases. Germline loops: CDR1 SGHTA, CDR2 FQGTGA. CDR3 sequence: CASRWGTSGSEEQYF. The CDR3 region has the DNA TGTGCCAGCAGGTGGGGGACTAGCGGGAGCGAAGAGCAGTACTTC. The whole variable domain, remainder taken from reference TRBV7-3 and TRBJ2-7, is GAGVSQTPSNKVTEKGKYVELRCDPISGHTALYWYRQSLGQGPEFLIYFQGTGAADDSGLPNDRFFAVRPEGSVSTLKIQRTERGDSAVYLCASRWGTSGSEEQYFGPGTRLTVT.

This chain joins TRBV6-5 and TRBJ2-1, with D maybe TRBD2 (6 bases). The CDR3 consists of 13 residues. Trimming removed 6 bases from V and 11 bases from J, with 17 bases in between. Germline V gives CDR1 MNHEY, CDR2 SVGAGI. Here the CDR3 reads CASRPWRGGKQFF. The CDR3 DNA is TGTGCCAGCAGGCCCTGGCGGGGCGGTAAGCAGTTCTTC.

The chain joins TRBV28 to TRBJ1-1; no reliable D call. There are 11 residues in the CDR3. Per germline, CDR1 MDHEN and CDR2 SYDVKM. V lost 6 bases, J lost 1 base, and 3 bases lay in between. The CDR3 protein is CASRQNTEAFF. CDR3 nucleotide sequence: TGTGCCAGCAGACAGAACACTGAAGCTTTCTTT.

Only one count was recorded for this clone. J is TRBJ2-5 and V is TRBV7-9; 7 bases map to TRBD1. With V trimmed by 8 bases and J by 1 base, 7 bases remained unmatched. The CDR3 is 14 amino acids. Germline values: CDR1 SEHNR, CDR2 FQNEAQ (reference sequence). CDR3 in amino acids: CASVSDRSQETQYF. The CDR3 DNA reads TGTGCCAGCGTGTCGGACAGGTCCCAAGAGACCCAGTACTTC.

This clone was detected only once. The chain couples TRBV7-6 to TRBJ2-7; D is unclear. Germline values: CDR1 SGHVS, CDR2 FNYEAQ. V shed 5 bases and J shed 5 bases, with 19 bases lying between them. The CDR3 sequence is 15 residues long. This chain's CDR3 is CASSPPLAATHEQYF. The CDR3 bases are TGTGCCAGCAGCCCCCCTCTGGCGGCAACTCACGAGCAGTACTTC. Full variable domain (outside the CDR3, taken from reference TRBV7-6 and TRBJ2-7): GAGVSQSPRYKVTKRGQDVALRCDPISGHVSLYWYRQALGQGPEFLTYFNYEAQQDKSGLPNDRFSAERPEGSISTLTIQRTEQRDSAMYRCASSPPLAATHEQYFGPGTRLTVT.

The CDR3 region has the DNA TGTGCCAGCAGTGATCGCTTAGCGGGAGTGTACGAGCAGTACTTC. Its protein product is CASSDRLAGVYEQYF. The V gene is TRBV2, the J gene TRBJ2-5, with TRBD2 identical over 9 bases. The J call may be in error: the DNA end matches TRBJ2-7 better. The CDR3 covers 15 residues. Germline CDR1 reads SNHLY; CDR2 reads FYNNEI.